This is a list of T cell receptor beta chains from one sample in a study of T cells in Graves' hyperthyroidism and ophthalmopathy. TCRdb re-called the multiplex PCR reads through MiXCR, storing one row per CDR3 protein. The profile covers nearly 750,000 distinct CDR3 sequences, with 35% appearing a single time and around a third taken by the ten largest. Material for sequencing was blood. The origin of the receptors is a middle-aged woman with Graves' hyperthyroidism. The CDR3 runs from the conserved cysteine through the conserved F or W. A D gene is named only where the DNA matches it firmly. Expanded clones are given a class, and other clones once, few, many or no size at all.

j_call,clone_size,v_call,d_call,cdr3_nt,cdr3_aa
TRBJ2-7,NA,TRBV3-1,NA,TGTGCCAGCAGTTTCATGGGGAACGAGCAGTACTTC,CASSFMGNEQYF
TRBJ1-1,NA,TRBV7-9,NA,TGTGCCAGCAGCTTAGGGGTCTCAGCGGAAGCTTTCTTT,CASSLGVSAEAFF
TRBJ2-5,few,TRBV3-1,NA,TGTGCCAGCAGCCAAGGGGCGATGGAAGAGACCCAGTACTTC,CASSQGAMEETQYF
TRBJ2-5,many,TRBV2,NA,TGTGCCAGCAGTGACGGGAGACCCGTGTACTTC,CASSDGRPVYF
TRBJ1-6,many,TRBV6-5,TRBD1,TGTGCCAGCAGTCAGGGGGGAACAAATTCACCCCTCCACTTT,CASSQGGTNSPLHF
TRBJ2-2,NA,TRBV6-1,TRBD2,TGTGCCAGTAGACTAGCGGCTCTCTGGAACACCGGGGAGCTGTTTTTT,CASRLAALWNTGELFF
TRBJ1-6,many,TRBV2,NA,TGTGCCAGCAGTGAAGATCGGGACGGAAAACACCATAATTCACCCCTCCACTTT,CASSEDRDGKHHNSPLHF
TRBJ1-5,NA,TRBV10-3,NA,TGTGCCATCAGTGCTTCGGACGAAAGTCATCAGCCCCAGCATTTT,CAISASDESHQPQHF
TRBJ1-6,many,TRBV12-3/TRBV12-4,NA,TGTGCCACTTCTCAGGGGCAGTTTGCCCTCCACTTT,CATSQGQFALHF
TRBJ2-5,few,TRBV7-9,TRBD1,TGTGCCAGCAGCTTATTGACAGGGGAAAGAGAGACCCAGTACTTC,CASSLLTGERETQYF
TRBJ2-6,NA,TRBV19,NA,TGTGCCATTAAGGAGACTGGGGCCAACGTCCTGACTTTC,CAIKETGANVLTF
TRBJ1-2,many,TRBV29-1,NA,TGCAGCGTTGAAAAGATGAGCCGGAGAGAAAATGGCTACACCTTC,CSVEKMSRRENGYTF
TRBJ2-7,NA,TRBV28,NA,TGTGCCAGCAGTTTATCCAGGGGACCCTACGAGCAGTACTTC,CASSLSRGPYEQYF
TRBJ2-7,NA,TRBV7-9,NA,TGTGCCAGCAGCTTTTCGGGGGATCACTCCTACGAGCAGTACTTC,CASSFSGDHSYEQYF
TRBJ1-1,many,TRBV12-3/TRBV12-4,NA,TGTGCCAGCATTAGGCAGACGAACACTGAAGCTTTCTTT,CASIRQTNTEAFF
TRBJ1-5,NA,TRBV19,TRBD1,TGTGCCAGCGGACCCGGACAGGGCAATTCCAATCAGCCCCAGCATTTT,CASGPGQGNSNQPQHF
TRBJ2-7,few,TRBV19,NA,TGTGCCAGTAGTATACAGCCGAGCTCCTACGAGCAGTACTTC,CASSIQPSSYEQYF
TRBJ2-7,NA,TRBV20-1,TRBD2,TGCAGTGCTACTCGGGGGACTAGCGGGAGAATTGAGCAGTACTTC,CSATRGTSGRIEQYF
TRBJ2-7,few,TRBV12-3/TRBV12-4,NA,TGTGCCAGCAGTTTATCCGGGGCGCCGTACGAGCAGTACTTC,CASSLSGAPYEQYF
TRBJ2-4,NA,TRBV7-6,NA,TGTGCCAGCAGCCCCTATGGACGGGGGACGAAGTACTTC,CASSPYGRGTKYF
TRBJ2-2,many,TRBV7-3,TRBD1,TGTGCCAGCAGCCCAGATGCCGGGACAGGGTACGGGGAGCTGTTTTTT,CASSPDAGTGYGELFF
TRBJ1-2,few,TRBV2,NA,TGTGCCAGCAGTGACAGGGCCCGAAACTATGGCTACACCTTC,CASSDRARNYGYTF
TRBJ2-7,NA,TRBV20-1,TRBD2,TGCAGTGCTAGAGATTACTTCTTTGGCGGGAGCGAGGTTAAGTACGAGCAGTACTTC,CSARDYFFGGSEVKYEQYF
TRBJ2-1,NA,TRBV9,NA,TGTGCCAGCAGCGTAGTGGGGGCCGCCTACAATGAGCAGTTCTTC,CASSVVGAAYNEQFF
TRBJ2-5,once,TRBV12-3/TRBV12-4,NA,TGTGCCAGCAAGGTCCCAGGTTGGCGGGAGACCCAGTACTTC,CASKVPGWRETQYF
TRBJ2-5,NA,TRBV3-1,TRBD2,TGTGCCAGCAGCCAAGGGTCTAGCGGGGGAACAGAGACCCAGTACTTC,CASSQGSSGGTETQYF